This TCR beta chain was captured by sequencing in a study of early T cells in non-severe SARS-CoV-2 infection. V shed 5 bases and J 8 bases; nucleotides not matched to a gene: 6. In germline, CDR1 is DFQATT, CDR2 SNEGSKA (reference sequence). This CDR3 is built from 14 residues. TCRdb re-called the 5' RACE reads with MiXCR, one entry per CDR3 protein. The repertoire holds tens of thousands of distinct CDR3 sequences, with about 4.6% as singletons. This clonotype was seen at least ten times. This receptor was identified in an adult who was a healthcare worker with PCR-confirmed SARS-CoV-2 infection or an uninfected control (not recorded which). This rearrangement joins TRBV20-1 to TRBJ2-1, with 13 bases that match TRBD2. This specimen was whole blood, taken at baseline. The CDR3 DNA reads TGCAGTGCTCTAACTAGCGGGAGGGCTGATGAGCAGTTCTTC. The encoded protein is CSALTSGRADEQFF.